This TCR beta chain appears in the sequencing data of a study of molecular identifiers for immune sequencing clone quantification. TCRdb analysed the PCR reads with MiXCR anew, one entry per CDR3 protein. The data hold 75,000 to 95,000 distinct CDR3 sequences, with 20% to 30% observed a single time. A note on this clonotype: Its specificity is not known.

CDR1 SGHRS and CDR2 YFSETQ come from the germline V gene. V lost 0 bases to trimming and J lost 2 bases, with 20 bases between them. The CDR3 has 18 amino acids. Based on a CD8+CD4-CCR7+CD45RA+ profile, naive CD8 T cells were sorted. Overall study results and limits: Detectable among around 1 million naive cells, according to reports, was Jurkat TCR RNA spiked in from one cell. Clones above 20 RNA copies contained over 98% of effector molecules and under 1% of naive molecules.

The chain uses TRBV5-1 and TRBJ2-5; D is perhaps TRBD2 (7 bases). Sample: naive CD8+ T cells from blood, with Jurkat cell RNA spiked in. Documented subset: FACS-sorted CD8+CD4-CCR7+CD45RA+ naive T cells. The origin of this receptor is a human donor in good health. Some libraries in this study had Jurkat cell RNA spiked in. The CDR3 reads CASSLAFSGGGYQETQYF. CDR3 coding DNA: TGCGCCAGCAGCTTGGCCTTTTCTGGCGGGGGCTATCAAGAGACCCAGTACTTC.